What follows are 15 T cell receptor beta chains derived from one specimen sequenced in a study of T cells in Graves' hyperthyroidism and ophthalmopathy (dated by TCRdb to the late 2010s). To prepare the library, multiplex PCR was applied. The run used an Illumina HiSeq 2000. The TCR beta CDR3 regions were amplified from the RNA transcripts. A first-round RT-PCR of the TCR CDR3 used the HTBI primer set with the Qiagen OneStep RT-PCR kit. Through fastp at Q25 and MiXCR, TCRdb rebuilt clones from the public reads, retaining in-frame beta chains. For every CDR3 protein sequence, its rows merge into one entry that carries the most common genes and DNA. Within this sample are about 480,000 distinct CDR3 sequences, with under 15% of them counted one time only. Of the sample, about 17% falls within the top ten clones. Sequenced sample: blood. These receptor sequences come from a woman aged 18-29 years with Graves' hyperthyroidism.

This chain uses TRBV12-3 or TRBV12-4 with TRBJ2-3; D possibly corresponds to TRBD2 (6 bases). Trimming stripped 3 bases from V and 6 bases from J, with 16 bases between. The CDR3 spans 15 residues. In DNA form, the CDR3 reads TGTGCCAGCAGTTTTTTTGTTGGGGCGGGGGATACGCAGTATTTT. This codes for CASSFFVGAGDTQYF.

There are many counts of this clonotype. This chain links TRBV27 with TRBJ2-5; 8 nucleotides align to TRBD2. J was trimmed by 6 bases and V by 5 bases; bases with no gene match: 5. This CDR3 comprises 13 residues. The germline CDR1 and CDR2 sequences are MNHEY and SMNVEV (reference sequence). CDR3 sequence reads: CASSRTSTQTQYF. The CDR3 DNA sequence: TGTGCCAGCAGTCGGACTAGCACCCAGACCCAGTACTTC.

This clonotype was seen a few times. This sequence joins TRBV11-2 and TRBJ2-3; TRBD1 matches at 7 bases. Germline CDR1 is SGHAT and CDR2 is FQNNGV. With V trimmed by 0 bases and J by 0 bases, 3 bases remained unmatched. The CDR3 is 16 residues long. The CDR3 region is CASSLEHRGSTDTQYF. DNA of the CDR3: TGTGCCAGCAGCTTAGAACACAGGGGTAGCACAGATACGCAGTATTTT.

The V call is TRBV7-8, the J call TRBJ1-3; the D is unclear. The length of the CDR3 is 15 residues. With 1 base removed from V and 2 bases from J, the gap between germline ends came to 9 bases. Looked up from germline, CDR1 is SGHVS and CDR2 is FQNEAQ. The CDR3, as DNA: TGTGCCAGCAGCTTAGTGCAGGCCCCTGGAAACACCATATATTTT. Its translation is CASSLVQAPGNTIYF.

The genes are TRBV10-3 and TRBJ2-1; 12 bases map to TRBD1. The CDR3 sequence is 16 residues long. Germline V lookup: CDR1 ENHRY, CDR2 SYGVKD. V lost 3 bases and J lost 6; bases outside the gene matches: 6. For the CDR3, the DNA is TGTGCCATCAGTGACCCGGGACAGGGGGCCCCCAATGAGCAGTTCTTC. The encoded protein is CAISDPGQGAPNEQFF.

This clonotype was recorded once. Here the CDR3 DNA reads TGTGCCAGCATGACAGGCCCCAGGCCCCAGCATTTT. Residues: CASMTGPRPQHF. The rearrangement joins TRBV6-2 or TRBV6-3 to TRBJ1-5, with D possibly TRBD1 on 6 matching bases. The CDR3 sequence is 12 residues long. CDR1 is MNHEY and CDR2 is SVGEGT in the germline V gene. The V end lost 7 bases, the J end lost 9 bases, and 13 bases lay between the germline ends.

This clonotype was counted ten times or more. The chain employs TRBV2 and TRBJ1-2; D is perhaps TRBD1 (5 bases). The CDR3 spans 15 residues. CDR1 is SNHLY and CDR2 is FYNNEI in the germline V gene. The V end lost 8 bases, the J end lost 3 bases, and 19 bases lay between the germline ends. CDR3 sequence reads: CASLLSSGQDYGYTF. CDR3 DNA sequence: TGTGCCAGCCTTCTCTCCTCGGGGCAAGACTATGGCTACACCTTC. Supplemented by reference TRBV2 and TRBJ1-2, the full variable domain reads EPEVTQTPSHQVTQMGQEVILRCVPISNHLYFYWYRQILGQKVEFLVSFYNNEISEKSEIFDDQFSVERPDGSNFTLKIRSTKLEDSAMYFCASLLSSGQDYGYTFGSGTRLTVV.

This clonotype has a count of ten or more. Here the CDR3 DNA reads TGTGCCAGCAGGCTAGACACGTGGAACACTGAAGCTTTCTTT. It is translated as CASRLDTWNTEAFF. This chain uses TRBV6-1 with TRBJ1-1; D gene uncertain. CDR3 length: 14 residues. Germline V gives CDR1 MNHNS, CDR2 SASEGT. With 6 bases removed from V and 1 base from J, the gap between germline ends came to 12 bases.

As regards this clonotype: One base away lies a much larger clone, so this may be a sequencing read error. The chain combines TRBV7-9 with TRBJ1-1, with D possibly being TRBD1 (6 bases). There are 13 residues in the CDR3. V lost 4 bases and J lost 7, with 13 bases in between. Per germline, CDR1 SEHNR and CDR2 FQNEAQ (reference sequence). CDR3 loop: CASSSGRGFEAFF. In DNA, the CDR3 is TGTGCCAGCAGCTCTGGCAGGGGATTTGAAGCTTTCTTT.

The sample holds many counts of this clonotype. The chain recombines TRBV18 with TRBJ1-2, with TRBD1 matching 10 bases. Trimming removed 3 bases from V and 5 bases from J; junction bases left unmatched: 9. The CDR3 is 16 amino acids. Germline loops: CDR1 KGHSH, CDR2 LQKENI. CDR3 sequence (DNA): TGTGCCAGCTCACCGTCGGGACAGGGGAATCAATATGGCTACACCTTC. This encodes CASSPSGQGNQYGYTF.

In its sample, this clonotype was seen a few times. This chain joins TRBV13 and TRBJ1-4, with 9 bases matching TRBD1. This CDR3 has 20 residues. The germline V gene has CDR1 PRHDT and CDR2 FYEKMQ (reference sequence). The V segment lost 2 bases and the J segment 6 bases; nucleotides outside the gene matches: 19. DNA for the CDR3: TGTGCCAGCAGCTTACAGGGACAGGGAAGGTTTCTCCATACTGATGAAAAACTGTTTTTT. Protein: CASSLQGQGRFLHTDEKLFF.

This clonotype was seen many times. This chain's CDR3 is CASSSRHENYGYTF. As DNA, the CDR3 is TGTGCCAGCAGCTCGCGACACGAAAACTATGGCTACACCTTC. This chain uses TRBV11-3 with TRBJ1-2; no clear D. V shed 4 bases and J shed 2 bases, with 11 bases lying between them. The CDR3 extends over 14 amino acids. Germline CDR1 SGHNT, CDR2 YENEEA. Filled out from reference TRBV11-3 and TRBJ1-2, the complete variable domain reads EAGVVQSPRYKIIEKKQPVAFWCNPISGHNTLYWYLQNLGQGPELLIRYENEEAVDDSQLPKDRFSAERLKGVDSTLKIQPAELGDSAVYLCASSSRHENYGYTFGSGTRLTVV.

This chain joins TRBV20-1 and TRBJ2-1; 8 nucleotides agree with TRBD2. V lost 5 bases and J lost 0; bases outside the gene matches: 18. Germline CDR1 and CDR2: DFQATT and SNEGSKA (reference sequence). The CDR3 is made up of 19 amino acids. CDR3 coding DNA: TGCAGTGCTTCAACCCCGGGACTAGGGGCAACTCGCTCCTACAATGAGCAGTTCTTC. It specifies CSASTPGLGATRSYNEQFF.

This clonotype was recorded many times. V and J are TRBV10-3 and TRBJ1-2, with a possible D match to TRBD1 (6 bases). V gave up 3 bases and J gave up 2 bases, with 10 bases separating them. Germline lookup yields CDR1 ENHRY and CDR2 SYGVKD. The CDR3 spans 14 residues. Here the CDR3 reads CAISDGQRNYGYTF. As DNA, the CDR3 is TGTGCCATCAGTGATGGACAGCGCAACTATGGCTACACCTTC.

At least ten counts were recorded for this clonotype. The J gene is TRBJ2-7, the V gene TRBV5-1; 7 bases agree with TRBD1. The germline V gene has CDR1 SGHRS and CDR2 YFSETQ. This CDR3 spans 16 amino acids. Losses at the gene ends were 4 bases for V and 0 bases for J; bases not matched to a gene: 10. The CDR3 region is CASSPRQGYSSYEQYF. CDR3 nucleotides: TGCGCCAGCAGCCCACGACAGGGCTACAGCTCCTACGAGCAGTACTTC.